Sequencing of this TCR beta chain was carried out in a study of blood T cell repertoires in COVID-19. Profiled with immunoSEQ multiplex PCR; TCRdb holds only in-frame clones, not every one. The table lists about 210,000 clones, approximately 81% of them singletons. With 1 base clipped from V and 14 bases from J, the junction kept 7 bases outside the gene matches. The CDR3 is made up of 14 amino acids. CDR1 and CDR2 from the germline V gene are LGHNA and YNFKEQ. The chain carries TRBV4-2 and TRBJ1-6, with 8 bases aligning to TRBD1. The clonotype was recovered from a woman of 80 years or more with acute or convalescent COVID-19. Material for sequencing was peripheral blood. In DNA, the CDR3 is TGTGCCAGCAGCCAAGTCGGACAGGGAATAACCCTCCACTTT. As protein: CASSQVGQGITLHF.